The clone carrying this T cell receptor beta chain has a count of ten or more. The data belong to a study of T cells in Graves' hyperthyroidism and ophthalmopathy. Study as a whole: Before treatment of any kind, peripheral blood was taken at initial diagnosis.

Amplification targeted TCR beta CDR3 regions from RNA transcripts. HTBI primers were used for first-round RT-PCR of the TCR CDR3. TCRdb called the multiplex PCR reads again in MiXCR, with one record for every CDR3 protein. Of over 400,000 distinct CDR3 sequences in the sample, about 20% are singletons; the top ten hold under 55%. Fresh 10 ml peripheral blood yielded PBMCs. The TCR was taken from a woman in her 70s with Graves' ophthalmopathy. The source material was blood.

For the CDR3, the DNA is TGTGCCAGCACCTGGACTAGCGGAATCTCCTACAATGAGCAGTTCTTC. This codes for CASTWTSGISYNEQFF. V and J are TRBV2 and TRBJ2-1; TRBD2 agrees at 10 bases. Germline V CDR1 and CDR2: SNHLY, FYNNEI. Unmatched junction bases numbered 6, after V lost 7 bases and J lost 0 bases. CDR3 size: 16 residues.